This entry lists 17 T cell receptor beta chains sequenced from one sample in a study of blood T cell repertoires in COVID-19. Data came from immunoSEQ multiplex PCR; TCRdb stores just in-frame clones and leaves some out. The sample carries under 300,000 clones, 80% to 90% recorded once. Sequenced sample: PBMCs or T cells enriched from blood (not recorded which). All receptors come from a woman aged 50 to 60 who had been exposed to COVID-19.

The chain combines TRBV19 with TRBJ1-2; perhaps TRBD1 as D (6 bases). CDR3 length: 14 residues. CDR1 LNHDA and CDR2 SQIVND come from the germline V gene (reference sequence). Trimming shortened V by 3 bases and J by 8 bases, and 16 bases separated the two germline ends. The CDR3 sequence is CASSITGGGKGYTF. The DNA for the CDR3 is TGTGCCAGTAGTATCACTGGGGGCGGTAAAGGCTACACCTTC.

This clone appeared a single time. The CDR3 bases are TGTGCCAGCGAGGGCAGGGACTCTGAAGCTTTCTTT. It encodes CASEGRDSEAFF. The chain links TRBV12-3 or TRBV12-4 to TRBJ1-1, with a weak D call TRBD1 (5 bases). The CDR3 is 12 amino acids. V lost 8 bases to trimming and J lost 6 bases, with 13 bases between them.

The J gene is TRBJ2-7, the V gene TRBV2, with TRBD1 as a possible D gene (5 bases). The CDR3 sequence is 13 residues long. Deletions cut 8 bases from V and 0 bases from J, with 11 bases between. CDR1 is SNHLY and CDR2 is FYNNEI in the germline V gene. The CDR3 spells CASGAASSYEQYF. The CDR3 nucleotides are TGTGCCAGCGGGGCGGCGAGCTCCTACGAGCAGTACTTC.

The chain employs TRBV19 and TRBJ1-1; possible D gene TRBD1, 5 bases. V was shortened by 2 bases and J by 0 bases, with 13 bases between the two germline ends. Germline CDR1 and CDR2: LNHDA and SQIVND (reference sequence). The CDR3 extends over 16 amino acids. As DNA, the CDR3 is TGTGCCAGTAGTATACAGGGTGGACCCATGAACACTGAAGCTTTCTTT. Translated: CASSIQGGPMNTEAFF.

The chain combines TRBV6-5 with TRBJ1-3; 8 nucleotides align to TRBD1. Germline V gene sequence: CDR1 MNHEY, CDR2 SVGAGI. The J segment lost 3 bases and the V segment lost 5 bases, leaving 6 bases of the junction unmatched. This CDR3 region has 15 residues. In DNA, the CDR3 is TGTGCCAGCAGTCCCGACAGGGGCTATGGAAACACCATATATTTT. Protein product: CASSPDRGYGNTIYF.

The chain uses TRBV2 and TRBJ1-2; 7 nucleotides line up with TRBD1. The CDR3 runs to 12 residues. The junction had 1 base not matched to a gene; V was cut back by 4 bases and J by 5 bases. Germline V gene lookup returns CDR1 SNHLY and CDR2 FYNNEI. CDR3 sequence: CASSGTGYGYTF. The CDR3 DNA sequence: TGTGCCAGCAGTGGGACAGGATATGGCTACACCTTC.

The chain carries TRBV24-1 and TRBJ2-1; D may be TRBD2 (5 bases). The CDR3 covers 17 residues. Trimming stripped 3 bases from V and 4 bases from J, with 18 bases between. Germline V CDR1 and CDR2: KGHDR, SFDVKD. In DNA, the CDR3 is TGTGCCACCAGTGATCCCTCCGTCAAGGGCGGGTACAATGAGCAGTTCTTC. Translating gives CATSDPSVKGGYNEQFF.

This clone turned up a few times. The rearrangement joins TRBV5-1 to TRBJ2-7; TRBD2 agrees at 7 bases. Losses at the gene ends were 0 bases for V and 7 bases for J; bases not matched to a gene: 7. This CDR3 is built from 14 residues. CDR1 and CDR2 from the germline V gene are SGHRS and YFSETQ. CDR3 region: CASSLGTGGTEQYF. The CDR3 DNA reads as TGCGCCAGCAGCTTGGGAACGGGGGGAACGGAGCAGTACTTC.

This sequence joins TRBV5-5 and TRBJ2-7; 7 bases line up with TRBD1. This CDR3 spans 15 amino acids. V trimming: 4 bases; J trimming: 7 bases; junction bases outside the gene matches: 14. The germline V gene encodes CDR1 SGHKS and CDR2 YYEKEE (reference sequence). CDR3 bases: TGTGCCAGCAGCCTACAGGACAGGTGGGCTAGGGAGCAGTACTTC. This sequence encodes CASSLQDRWAREQYF.

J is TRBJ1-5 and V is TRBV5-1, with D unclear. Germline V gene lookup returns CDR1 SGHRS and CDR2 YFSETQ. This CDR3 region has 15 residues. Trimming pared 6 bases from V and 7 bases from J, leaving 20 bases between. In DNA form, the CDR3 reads TGCGCCAGCAAAGTCGGGGTTAGTGAAAGGCAGCCCCAGCATTTT. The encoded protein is CASKVGVSERQPQHF.

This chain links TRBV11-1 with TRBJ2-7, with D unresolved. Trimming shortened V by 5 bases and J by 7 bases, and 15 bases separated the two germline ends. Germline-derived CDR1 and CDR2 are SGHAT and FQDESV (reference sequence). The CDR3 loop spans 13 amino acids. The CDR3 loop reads CASSRPNGEEQYF. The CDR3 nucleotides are TGTGCCAGCAGCCGCCCGAACGGAGAAGAGCAGTACTTC.

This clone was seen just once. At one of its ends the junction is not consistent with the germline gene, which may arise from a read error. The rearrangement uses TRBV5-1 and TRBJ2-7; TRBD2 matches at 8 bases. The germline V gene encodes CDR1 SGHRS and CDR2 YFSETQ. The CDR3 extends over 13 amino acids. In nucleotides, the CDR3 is TGCGCCAGCAGCTTGGCCGGGGGGGCTATGTTTGACTTC. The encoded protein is CASSLAGGAMFDF.

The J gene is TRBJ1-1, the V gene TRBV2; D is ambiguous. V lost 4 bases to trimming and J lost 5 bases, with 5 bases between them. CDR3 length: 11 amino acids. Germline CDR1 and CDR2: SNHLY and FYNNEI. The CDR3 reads CASSGPTEAFF. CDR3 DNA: TGTGCCAGCAGTGGGCCGACTGAAGCTTTCTTT. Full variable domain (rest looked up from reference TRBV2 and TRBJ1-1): EPEVTQTPSHQVTQMGQEVILRCVPISNHLYFYWYRQILGQKVEFLVSFYNNEISEKSEIFDDQFSVERPDGSNFTLKIRSTKLEDSAMYFCASSGPTEAFFGQGTRLTVV.

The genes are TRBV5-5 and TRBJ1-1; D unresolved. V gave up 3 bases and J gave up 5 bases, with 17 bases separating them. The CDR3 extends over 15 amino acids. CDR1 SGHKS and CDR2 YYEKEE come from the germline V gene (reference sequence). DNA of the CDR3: TGTGCCAGCAGCTGGTCGTTGAGTATGGAGACTGAAGCTTTCTTT. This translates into CASSWSLSMETEAFF.

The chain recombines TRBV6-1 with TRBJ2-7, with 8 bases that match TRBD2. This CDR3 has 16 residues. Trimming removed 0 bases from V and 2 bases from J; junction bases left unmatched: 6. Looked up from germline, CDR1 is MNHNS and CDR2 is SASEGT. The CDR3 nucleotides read TGTGCCAGCAGTGAAGCCCGCGGGGGGCGGACCTACGAGCAGTACTTC. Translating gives CASSEARGGRTYEQYF.

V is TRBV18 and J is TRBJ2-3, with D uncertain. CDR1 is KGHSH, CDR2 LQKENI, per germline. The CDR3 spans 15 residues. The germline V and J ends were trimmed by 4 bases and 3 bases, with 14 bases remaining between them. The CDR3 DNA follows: TGTGCCAGCTCACGAGACGTGACTGAAACAGATACGCAGTATTTT. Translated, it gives CASSRDVTETDTQYF.

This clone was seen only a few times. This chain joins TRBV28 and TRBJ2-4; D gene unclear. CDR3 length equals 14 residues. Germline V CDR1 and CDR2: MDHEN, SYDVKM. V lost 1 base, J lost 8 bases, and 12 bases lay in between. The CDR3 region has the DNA TGTGCCAGCAGTTTATACGCCCCTGGAGACATTCAGTACTTC. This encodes CASSLYAPGDIQYF. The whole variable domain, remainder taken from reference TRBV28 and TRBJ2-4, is DVKVTQSSRYLVKRTGEKVFLECVQDMDHENMFWYRQDPGLGLRLIYFSYDVKMKEKGDIPEGYSVSREKKERFSLILESASTNQTSMYLCASSLYAPGDIQYFGAGTRLSVL.